The 13 T cell receptor beta chains listed next were all sequenced from one sample in a study of Ad26.COV2.S vaccination and SARS-CoV-2 variants. The sample's treatment: some 20 received Ad26.COV2.S at low or high dose, single or two shots; roughly 5 received placebo; per-sample allocation not given. Collection of the samples took place on day 63 after the first injection of vaccine or placebo. The table came from immunoSEQ multiplex PCR; TCRdb's copy has only in-frame clones and leaves some out. In the table there are about 400,000 clones, roughly 90% of which are singletons. This specimen was peripheral blood, taken in a trial of Ad26.COV2.S vaccine versus placebo. Receptors were obtained from a person between 18 and 65 years old who received the Ad26.COV2.S COVID-19 vaccine or a placebo.

The J gene is TRBJ2-7, the V gene TRBV28, with 12 bases fitting TRBD1. This CDR3 contains 15 residues. Germline V gives CDR1 MDHEN, CDR2 SYDVKM. V was pared by 6 bases and J by 7 bases, with 10 bases of the junction left unmatched. The CDR3 is CASSPSGQGAGEQYF. The CDR3, as DNA: TGTGCCAGCAGCCCCTCGGGACAGGGGGCGGGGGAGCAGTACTTC.

This chain connects TRBV29-1 to TRBJ2-3, with 10 bases that match TRBD1. Germline assignment: CDR1 SQVTM and CDR2 ANQGSEA. CDR3 length: 16 amino acids. V shed 6 bases and J 1 base; nucleotides not matched to a gene: 10. The DNA for the CDR3 is TGCAGCGTCGTTGGGGGGACAGGGGTTGGCACAGATACGCAGTATTTT. Its translation: CSVVGGTGVGTDTQYF.

CDR3 DNA sequence: TGCGCCAGCAGCCAAACATCCATCAGGGACCTGGATGGCTACACCTTC. This encodes CASSQTSIRDLDGYTF. The rearrangement joins TRBV4-1 to TRBJ1-2, with D perhaps matching TRBD1 (5 bases). Trimming removed 2 bases at V and 6 bases at J, with 19 bases between. This CDR3 spans 16 amino acids. CDR1 is MGHRA, CDR2 YSYEKL, per germline.

The chain couples TRBV2 to TRBJ2-4, with 10 bases that match TRBD1. The V gene end was trimmed by 4 bases and the J gene end by 8 bases; junction bases not matched to a gene: 5. The CDR3 spans 14 residues. Germline values: CDR1 SNHLY, CDR2 FYNNEI. The CDR3 nucleotides read TGTGCCAGCAGTGCGGACAGGGGGTTGTACATTCAGTACTTC. Amino acid sequence: CASSADRGLYIQYF.

The gene calls are TRBV10-3 and TRBJ1-5; D may be TRBD1 (6 bases). This CDR3 is 16 amino acids long. Trimming pared 3 bases from V and 2 bases from J, leaving 14 bases between. The germline CDR1 and CDR2 sequences are ENHRY and SYGVKD. The CDR3: CAISEGTGLGNQPQHF. The CDR3, as DNA: TGTGCCATCAGTGAAGGAACAGGGCTTGGCAATCAGCCCCAGCATTTT.

The J gene is TRBJ2-5, the V gene TRBV5-1, with unresolved D. Trimming left V 0 bases short and J 2 bases short, with 8 bases between. This CDR3 contains 14 residues. The germline CDR1 and CDR2 sequences are SGHRS and YFSETQ. The DNA for the CDR3 is TGCGCCAGCAGCTTGGTTGAGGATCAAGAGACCCAGTACTTC. Translation gives CASSLVEDQETQYF.

The chain joins TRBV20-1 to TRBJ2-3; tentatively, D is TRBD1 (6 bases). Deletions cut 3 bases from V and 2 bases from J, with 15 bases between. Per the germline V gene, CDR1 is DFQATT and CDR2 is SNEGSKA (reference sequence). This CDR3 is 15 amino acids long. DNA of the CDR3: TGCAGTGCTAGTAACAGGGCGAGGGTCACAGATACGCAGTATTTT. Translating gives CSASNRARVTDTQYF.

The J gene is TRBJ2-3, the V gene TRBV28, with TRBD1 as a possible D gene (6 bases). The V and J ends lost 5 bases and 4 bases respectively, with 16 bases between them. There are 15 residues in the CDR3. CDR1 is MDHEN, CDR2 SYDVKM, per germline. The CDR3 loop is CASSPPGQNADTQYF. The CDR3 nucleotides read TGTGCCAGCAGTCCACCCGGACAGAACGCAGATACGCAGTATTTT.

This chain joins TRBV2 and TRBJ1-5; D ambiguous. Trimming removed 7 bases at V and 3 bases at J, with 10 bases between. Germline loops: CDR1 SNHLY, CDR2 FYNNEI. This CDR3 contains 13 residues. The CDR3 reads CASKKWDNQPQHF. The CDR3 nucleotides read TGTGCCAGCAAAAAATGGGACAATCAGCCCCAGCATTTT.

The chain recombines TRBV27 with TRBJ2-1; TRBD1 matches at 7 bases. The CDR3 is 16 residues long. Germline loops: CDR1 MNHEY, CDR2 SMNVEV (reference sequence). Losses at the gene ends were 6 bases for V and 1 base for J; bases not matched to a gene: 9. CDR3 loop: CASRYSGGTSYNEQFF. In DNA form, the CDR3 reads TGTGCCAGCAGATATTCAGGGGGAACTTCCTACAATGAGCAGTTCTTC.

The chain is built from TRBV2 and TRBJ2-3; D possibly corresponds to TRBD1 (6 bases). Germline-derived CDR1 and CDR2 are SNHLY and FYNNEI. This CDR3 region has 16 residues. V was shortened by 4 bases and J by 1 base, with 15 bases between the two germline ends. CDR3 nucleotide sequence: TGTGCCAGCAGTGTGTCAGGGGTGAGTGGCACAGATACGCAGTATTTT. Its translation: CASSVSGVSGTDTQYF.

The chain couples TRBV9 to TRBJ2-3; D is ambiguous. V dropped 0 bases and J dropped 2 bases, with 10 bases sitting between them. Per the germline V gene, CDR1 is SGDLS and CDR2 is YYNGEE. This CDR3 is built from 15 residues. This CDR3 reads CASSVGGPHTDTQYF. As DNA, the CDR3 is TGTGCCAGCAGCGTAGGGGGTCCACACACAGATACGCAGTATTTT.

The chain carries TRBV7-8 and TRBJ1-5; TRBD1 agrees at 8 bases. Germline trimming cut 5 bases from V and 1 base from J; bases unmatched to any gene: 1. The CDR3 sequence is 14 residues long. Germline V CDR1 and CDR2: SGHVS, FQNEAQ. CDR3 coding DNA: TGTGCCAGCAGCACAGGGGGGAGCAATCAGCCCCAGCATTTT. Its translation: CASSTGGSNQPQHF.